This T cell receptor beta chain was recovered during a study of early T cells in non-severe SARS-CoV-2 infection. For the study at large: The study sequenced bulk RNA from unsorted whole blood, with chains unpaired.

CDR1 GTSNPN and CDR2 SVGIG come from the germline V gene (reference sequence). V lost 3 bases and J lost 4, with 16 bases in between. The CDR3 extends over 15 amino acids. TCRdb processed the 5' RACE reads anew with MiXCR; each CDR3 protein has one entry. Of tens of thousands of distinct CDR3 sequences in the sample, about 9.4% are singletons; the top ten hold about 6%. This receptor was identified in an adult who was a healthcare worker with PCR-confirmed SARS-CoV-2 infection or an uninfected control (not recorded which). The sequenced sample consisted of whole blood. V and J are TRBV30 and TRBJ2-1, with D perhaps TRBD2 (6 bases). As DNA, the CDR3 is TGTGCCTGGAGGATCGCGGGACCGATTTACAATGAGCAGTTCTTC. This gives the protein CAWRIAGPIYNEQFF.